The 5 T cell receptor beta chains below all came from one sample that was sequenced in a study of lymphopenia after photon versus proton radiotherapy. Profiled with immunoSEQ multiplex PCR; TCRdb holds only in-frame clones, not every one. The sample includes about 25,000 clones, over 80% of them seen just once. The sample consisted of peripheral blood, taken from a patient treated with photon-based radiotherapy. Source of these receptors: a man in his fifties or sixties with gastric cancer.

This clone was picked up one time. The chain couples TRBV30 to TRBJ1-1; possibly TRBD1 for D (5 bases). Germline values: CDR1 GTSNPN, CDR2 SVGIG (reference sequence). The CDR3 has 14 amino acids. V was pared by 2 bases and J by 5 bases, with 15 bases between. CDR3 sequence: CAWSPDGGGTEAFF. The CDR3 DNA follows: TGTGCCTGGAGTCCTGACGGGGGTGGGACTGAAGCTTTCTTT. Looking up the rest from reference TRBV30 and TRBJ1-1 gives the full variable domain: SQTIHQWPATLVQPVGSPLSLECTVEGTSNPNLYWYRQAAGRGLQLLFYSVGIGQISSEVPQNLSASRPQDRQFILSSKKLLLSDSGFYLCAWSPDGGGTEAFFGQGTRLTVV.

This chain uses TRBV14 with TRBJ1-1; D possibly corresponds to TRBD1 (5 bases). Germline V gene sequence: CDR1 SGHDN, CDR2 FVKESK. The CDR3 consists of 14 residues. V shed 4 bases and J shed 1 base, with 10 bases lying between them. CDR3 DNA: TGTGCCAGCAGCCCCGAGGGGTGGAACACTGAAGCTTTCTTT. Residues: CASSPEGWNTEAFF.

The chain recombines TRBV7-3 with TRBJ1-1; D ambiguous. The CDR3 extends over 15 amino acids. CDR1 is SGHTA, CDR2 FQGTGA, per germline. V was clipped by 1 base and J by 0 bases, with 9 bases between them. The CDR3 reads CASSLNAGLNTEAFF. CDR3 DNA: TGTGCCAGCAGCTTAAACGCAGGATTGAACACTGAAGCTTTCTTT.

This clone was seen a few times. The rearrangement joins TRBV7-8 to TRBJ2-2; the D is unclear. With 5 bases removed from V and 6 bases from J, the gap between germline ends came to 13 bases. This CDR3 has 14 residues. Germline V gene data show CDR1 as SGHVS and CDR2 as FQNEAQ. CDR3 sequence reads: CASSPYEYPGELFF. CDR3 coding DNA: TGTGCCAGCAGCCCTTACGAATACCCCGGGGAGCTGTTTTTT.

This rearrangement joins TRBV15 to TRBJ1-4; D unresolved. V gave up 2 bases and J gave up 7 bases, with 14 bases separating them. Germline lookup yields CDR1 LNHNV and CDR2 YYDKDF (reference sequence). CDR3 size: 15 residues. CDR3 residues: CATSRSGLKGEKLFF. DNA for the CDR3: TGTGCCACCAGCAGATCTGGGCTGAAAGGTGAAAAACTGTTTTTT. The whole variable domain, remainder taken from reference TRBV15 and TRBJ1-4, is DAMVIQNPRYQVTQFGKPVTLSCSQTLNHNVMYWYQQKSSQAPKLLFHYYDKDFNNEADTPDNFQSRRPNTSFCFLDIRSPGLGDTAMYLCATSRSGLKGEKLFFGSGTQLSVL.